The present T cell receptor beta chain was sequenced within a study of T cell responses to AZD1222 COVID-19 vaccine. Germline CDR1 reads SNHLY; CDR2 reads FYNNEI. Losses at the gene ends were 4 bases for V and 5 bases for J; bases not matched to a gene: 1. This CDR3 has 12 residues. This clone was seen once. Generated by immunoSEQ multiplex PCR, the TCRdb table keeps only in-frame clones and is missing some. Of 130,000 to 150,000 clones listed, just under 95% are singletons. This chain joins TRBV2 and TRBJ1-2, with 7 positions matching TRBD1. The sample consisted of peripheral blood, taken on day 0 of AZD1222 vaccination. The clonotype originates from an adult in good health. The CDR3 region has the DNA TGTGCCAGCAGTGCACAGGGGTATGGCTACACCTTC. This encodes CASSAQGYGYTF.